The 21 T cell receptor beta chains presented below share a single source sample, sequenced in a study of T-cell memory formation after mild COVID-19. TCRdb redid the calling of the 5' RACE reads with MiXCR, one entry per CDR3 protein. The sample gives about 290,000 distinct CDR3 sequences, 15% to 20% of which show up once; 22% is in the top ten. The sequenced material came from PBMCs or a T cell subset sorted from them (not recorded which). The receptors were gathered from a man between 18 and 29 years old who had mild COVID-19 (a few samples of this study predate the infection). Cell type and time point are not known.

The J gene is TRBJ2-7, the V gene TRBV20-1; D is ambiguous. Between the trimmed V and J ends, which lost 1 base and 4 bases, there was a span of 11 bases. Looked up from germline, CDR1 is DFQATT and CDR2 is SNEGSKA (reference sequence). This CDR3 is 13 amino acids long. CDR3 loop: CSARGNGVYEQYF. The CDR3 DNA is TGCAGTGCTAGAGGTAACGGAGTATACGAGCAGTACTTC.

The chain employs TRBV10-3 and TRBJ2-1; tentative D call: TRBD1 (6 bases). Trimming left V 6 bases short and J 9 bases short, with 15 bases between. CDR3 length: 13 residues. The germline gives CDR1 ENHRY, CDR2 SYGVKD. The CDR3 is CAISQTQGAEQFF. DNA of the CDR3: TGTGCCATCAGCCAGACACAGGGCGCTGAGCAGTTCTTC.

The chain combines TRBV4-3 with TRBJ1-2; D unresolved. The CDR3 is 15 amino acids. From germline, CDR1 is LGHNA and CDR2 YSLEER. V lost 0 bases and J 4 bases, leaving 12 bases between the germline ends. The CDR3 bases are TGCGCCAGCAGCCAAGACTCAGAGAGTAGCTATGGCTACACCTTC. Protein: CASSQDSESSYGYTF.

The chain uses TRBV11-2 and TRBJ2-7; D is possibly TRBD1 (6 bases). V lost 4 bases, J lost 5 bases, and 18 bases lay in between. The germline CDR1 and CDR2 sequences are SGHAT and FQNNGV. The CDR3 totals 15 residues. DNA of the CDR3: TGTGCCAGCAGCTACTCGTGGGACACCAGGGACGAGCAGTACTTC. Protein sequence: CASSYSWDTRDEQYF.

This clonotype turned up a few times. The rearrangement uses TRBV11-2 and TRBJ2-1, with 11 bases identical to TRBD2. Germline V gene data show CDR1 as SGHAT and CDR2 as FQNNGV. The CDR3 runs 15 residues. Germline trimming cut 5 bases from V and 9 bases from J; bases unmatched to any gene: 9. CDR3 nucleotides: TGTGCCAGCAGCCGCGGGACTAGCGGAATTGGTGAGCAGTTCTTC. Protein product: CASSRGTSGIGEQFF.

The chain combines TRBV29-1 with TRBJ2-3, with D unclear. The germline V gene has CDR1 SQVTM and CDR2 ANQGSEA. Trimming removed 6 bases at V and 0 bases at J, with 10 bases between. This CDR3 spans 13 amino acids. The CDR3 bases are TGCAGCGTGCTGGGCCGTAGCACAGATACGCAGTATTTT. This sequence encodes CSVLGRSTDTQYF.

Only a few counts were recorded for this clonotype. The rearrangement joins TRBV6-5 to TRBJ2-3; 7 bases map to TRBD2. CDR3 size: 15 residues. With 6 bases clipped from V and 2 bases from J, the junction kept 8 bases outside the gene matches. Germline assignment: CDR1 MNHEY and CDR2 SVGAGI. The CDR3 here is CASSRSGAYTDTQYF. The CDR3 DNA sequence: TGTGCCAGCAGCCGGAGCGGGGCGTACACAGATACGCAGTATTTT.

This clonotype was seen a handful of times. This chain connects TRBV6-5 to TRBJ2-2; D may be TRBD1 or TRBD2 (5 bases each). The CDR3 sequence is 15 residues long. V was trimmed by 0 bases and J by 6 bases, leaving 11 bases between them. Germline CDR1 is MNHEY and CDR2 is SVGAGI. The CDR3 bases are TGTGCCAGCAGTTACTCGTGGGGCGGGTCCGGGGAGCTGTTTTTT. It encodes CASSYSWGGSGELFF.

Only a few counts were recorded for this clonotype. The genes are TRBV5-1 and TRBJ1-1; the D gene is possibly TRBD1 (6 bases). The germline CDR1 and CDR2 sequences are SGHRS and YFSETQ. Trimming took 0 bases from V and 3 from J, leaving 9 bases between them. This CDR3 contains 14 residues. The CDR3 loop is CASSLVQGDTEAFF. Here the CDR3 DNA reads TGCGCCAGCAGCTTGGTACAGGGTGACACTGAAGCTTTCTTT. The full variable domain, with the rest looked up from reference TRBV5-1 and TRBJ1-1, is KAGVTQTPRYLIKTRGQQVTLSCSPISGHRSVSWYQQTPGQGLQFLFEYFSETQRNKGNFPGRFSGRQFSNSRSEMNVSTLELGDSALYLCASSLVQGDTEAFFGQGTRLTVV.

This clonotype has more than one count but fewer than ten. This chain joins TRBV6-2 or TRBV6-3 and TRBJ1-1; D call uncertain. CDR1 is MNHEY and CDR2 is SVGEGT in the germline V gene. V was pared by 0 bases and J by 5 bases, with 4 bases between. The CDR3 spans 12 residues. CDR3 sequence (DNA): TGTGCCAGCAGTTACTCAAGGACTGAAGCTTTCTTT. Amino acids: CASSYSRTEAFF.

This rearrangement joins TRBV15 to TRBJ1-6; D may be TRBD1 (5 bases). CDR1 is LNHNV, CDR2 YYDKDF, per germline (reference sequence). V was clipped by 6 bases and J by 9 bases, with 15 bases between them. This CDR3 is 14 amino acids long. The CDR3 sequence is CATSPGTLGSPLHF. The CDR3 DNA sequence: TGTGCCACCAGTCCCGGGACCTTGGGTTCACCCCTCCACTTT.

At least ten counts were recorded for this clonotype. This chain joins TRBV20-1 and TRBJ2-7, with TRBD1 matching 7 bases. Germline V gene data show CDR1 as DFQATT and CDR2 as SNEGSKA (reference sequence). The J segment lost 1 base and the V segment lost 1 base, leaving 4 bases of the junction unmatched. The CDR3 length is 14 residues. CDR3 nucleotide sequence: TGCAGTGCTAGAGGCTGGGACAGATCCTACGAGCAGTACTTC. This encodes CSARGWDRSYEQYF.

This clonotype was recorded many times. The V gene is TRBV12-3 or TRBV12-4, the J gene TRBJ2-7; 13 positions agree with TRBD2. The CDR3 is made up of 16 amino acids. Losses at the gene ends were 4 bases for V and 2 bases for J; bases not matched to a gene: 5. CDR3 DNA: TGTGCCAGCAGTTCCCGACTAGCGGGGGGAACCTACGAGCAGTACTTC. Translating gives CASSSRLAGGTYEQYF.

The chain carries TRBV23-1 and TRBJ2-3; D tentatively reads TRBD1 or TRBD2 (5 bases each). TRBV23-1 is reported as an ORF; its role is uncertain. V shed 8 bases and J shed 0 bases, with 6 bases lying between them. The CDR3 has 12 amino acids. The CDR3 DNA is TGCGCCAGCTGGGACAGCACAGATACGCAGTATTTT. This gives the protein CASWDSTDTQYF.

Only a few counts were recorded for this clonotype. The V gene is TRBV5-8, the J gene TRBJ1-4; D gene ambiguous. Germline assignment: CDR1 SGHTS and CDR2 YDEGEE. Trimming pared 1 base from V and 0 bases from J, leaving 13 bases between. This CDR3 comprises 17 residues. CDR3 DNA: TGTGCCAGCAGCTTGTTCGAGGGTAGATCAACTAATGAAAAACTGTTTTTT. Translation gives CASSLFEGRSTNEKLFF.

This rearrangement joins TRBV5-1 to TRBJ2-3; possible D gene TRBD1, 5 bases. The V gene's germline CDR1 is SGHRS and CDR2 YFSETQ. Trimming took 2 bases from V and 1 from J, leaving 8 bases between them. The CDR3 consists of 14 residues. As DNA, the CDR3 is TGCGCCAGCAGCTTCATGACAGGCACAGATACGCAGTATTTT. Protein product: CASSFMTGTDTQYF.

The chain couples TRBV5-6 to TRBJ2-5; D tentatively reads TRBD1 or TRBD2 (7 bases each). In germline, CDR1 is SGHDT, CDR2 YYEEEE. The CDR3 loop spans 15 amino acids. V was cut by 1 base and J by 3 bases, with 13 bases left in between. CDR3 sequence: CASSLSGTAKETQYF. The DNA of the CDR3 is TGTGCCAGCAGCTTGAGCGGGACAGCGAAAGAGACCCAGTACTTC.

There are a few counts of this clonotype. The chain recombines TRBV29-1 with TRBJ1-2; 11 bases line up with TRBD1. The CDR3 extends over 13 amino acids. Germline V gene sequence: CDR1 SQVTM, CDR2 ANQGSEA. V lost 4 bases to trimming and J lost 4 bases; unmatched junction nucleotides: 2. This CDR3 is CSVGTGGSYGYTF. The CDR3 bases are TGCAGCGTTGGGACAGGGGGCTCCTATGGCTACACCTTC.

This clonotype was recorded a few times. The chain joins TRBV27 to TRBJ1-6; D not certain. Germline V gene sequence: CDR1 MNHEY, CDR2 SMNVEV (reference sequence). The ends were cut back, 7 bases at V and 9 bases at J, with 19 bases in the middle. CDR3 length equals 15 residues. CDR3: CASTLRPTAGSPLHF. The DNA for the CDR3 is TGTGCCAGCACCCTTCGACCGACCGCCGGTTCACCCCTCCACTTT.

V usage is TRBV25-1 and J usage is TRBJ2-3, with D perhaps matching TRBD2 (5 bases). With 2 bases removed from V and 4 bases from J, the gap between germline ends came to 13 bases. The CDR3 length is 15 residues. In germline, CDR1 is MGHDK, CDR2 SYGVNS. This CDR3 is CASSEGLAGPDTQYF. CDR3 coding DNA: TGTGCCAGCAGTGAAGGTCTAGCAGGCCCAGATACGCAGTATTTT.

The J gene is TRBJ2-5, the V gene TRBV14, with D possibly being TRBD1 (5 bases). Trimming removed 3 bases from V and 5 bases from J, with 19 bases in between. This CDR3 is built from 16 residues. Germline values: CDR1 SGHDN, CDR2 FVKESK. The CDR3 reads CASSHSYGAVWETQYF. The DNA for the CDR3 is TGTGCCAGCAGCCACAGTTATGGGGCGGTCTGGGAGACCCAGTACTTC.